The clone carrying this T cell receptor beta chain occurred a few times. As originally analysed: How many nucleated cells were present was estimated from reference gene primer amplification. Repertoires were generated with immunoSEQ multiplex PCR, while TCRdb's copy carries only in-frame clones and drops some. Clonal size and the V and J genes are those of that table, whereas D and trimming came from the DNA. The table records roughly 350,000 clones, about 89% of them present only once. Germline assignment: CDR1 MDHEN and CDR2 SYDVKM. This CDR3 spans 13 amino acids. V shed 4 bases, J shed 5 bases, and the junction held 4 bases outside the gene matches. The data were taken from a study of blood T cell repertoires in COVID-19. Study details: There were acute and convalescent COVID-19 samples, and they came from the United States, Italy and Spain.

The material sequenced was peripheral blood. The TCR was taken from a woman younger than 45 with COVID-19, enrolled during active disease. The gene calls are TRBV28 and TRBJ2-7; TRBD1 aligns across 8 bases. The DNA for the CDR3 is TGTGCCAGCAGTTCACGACAGGGGAACGAGCAGTACTTC. Protein sequence: CASSSRQGNEQYF.